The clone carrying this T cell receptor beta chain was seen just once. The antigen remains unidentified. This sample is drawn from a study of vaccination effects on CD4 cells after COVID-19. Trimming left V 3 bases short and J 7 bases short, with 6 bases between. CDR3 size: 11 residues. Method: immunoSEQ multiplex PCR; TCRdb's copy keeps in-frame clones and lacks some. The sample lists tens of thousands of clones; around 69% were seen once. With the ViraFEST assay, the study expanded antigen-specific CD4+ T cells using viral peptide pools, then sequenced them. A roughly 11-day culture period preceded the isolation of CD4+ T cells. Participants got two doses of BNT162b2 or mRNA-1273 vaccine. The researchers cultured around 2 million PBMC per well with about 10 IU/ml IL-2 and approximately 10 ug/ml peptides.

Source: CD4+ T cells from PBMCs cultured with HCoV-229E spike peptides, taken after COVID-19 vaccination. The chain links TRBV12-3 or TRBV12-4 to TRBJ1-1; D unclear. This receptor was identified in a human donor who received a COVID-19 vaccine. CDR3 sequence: CASSFIGEAFF. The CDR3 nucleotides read TGTGCCAGCAGTTTTATCGGTGAAGCTTTCTTT.